The 9 T cell receptor beta chains presented below share a single source sample, sequenced in a study of tumor-infiltrating lymphocytes in primary liver carcinoma. Blood RNA originated from unsorted whole blood, with germline DNA additionally extracted. TCR beta cDNA was made from roughly 450 ng total RNA with a constant-region primer. Construction of TCR beta libraries relied on three successive nested multiplex PCR rounds employing slightly modified ARM-PCR. For around 10 cycles apiece, the opening two PCR rounds ran with TRBV1-TRBV30 forward primers and a C-beta reverse primer. TCRdb itself ran the multiplex PCR reads through MiXCR, one entry per CDR3 protein. This sample yields approximately 330,000 distinct CDR3 sequences, of which less than 65% are seen a single time; 5% to 6.5% belongs to the top ten. The sample comprised peripheral blood. Every receptor here comes from a man in his forties or fifties with primary liver carcinoma and hepatitis B virus infection.

The chain is built from TRBV6-1 and TRBJ1-1; the D gene is possibly TRBD1 (5 bases). V was cut by 0 bases and J by 4 bases, with 9 bases left in between. CDR1 and CDR2 (germline): MNHNS, SASEGT. CDR3 length equals 14 residues. This CDR3 is CASSEAGDLTEAFF. CDR3 coding DNA: TGTGCCAGCAGTGAAGCGGGGGATCTCACTGAAGCTTTCTTT.

This clonotype was counted between two and nine times. The chain uses TRBV6-2 or TRBV6-3 and TRBJ1-1; D might be TRBD1 (5 bases). The germline V gene encodes CDR1 MNHEY and CDR2 SVGEGT. Trimming pared 4 bases from V and 3 bases from J, leaving 18 bases between. CDR3 size: 16 residues. CDR3 protein: CASSSSLGTPDTEAFF. CDR3 nucleotide sequence: TGTGCCAGCAGTTCCTCATTGGGGACCCCTGACACTGAAGCTTTCTTT.

This clonotype was counted once. V usage is TRBV4-3 and J usage is TRBJ2-7; D tentatively fits TRBD1 or TRBD2 (5 bases each). Germline V CDR1 and CDR2: LGHNA, YSLEER. V was cut by 3 bases and J by 4 bases, with 16 bases left in between. The CDR3 spans 15 residues. The CDR3 DNA sequence: TGCGCCAGCAGCCATGGGACGGACCTTTGGTACGAGCAGTACTTC. It encodes CASSHGTDLWYEQYF.

Concerning this clonotype: The junction departs from the called germline gene at one end, perhaps through a read error. The J gene is TRBJ2-3, the V gene TRBV11-2; D unresolved. Per germline, CDR1 SGHAT and CDR2 FQNNGV. There are 12 residues in the CDR3. The DNA for the CDR3 is TGTGCCAGGAGCTTAGCAGGAGATACGCAGTATTTT. Amino acid sequence: CARSLAGDTQYF.

As concerns this clonotype: The junction differs from germline at one of its ends, possibly a read error. This rearrangement joins TRBV10-1 to TRBJ1-4; no definite D call. The germline gives CDR1 WNHNN, CDR2 SYGVQD (reference sequence). The CDR3 totals 15 residues. The CDR3 DNA reads as TGCGCCAGGAGTGAGTCGTGGGGAGGCGGAGAAAAACTGTTTTTT. This gives the protein CARSESWGGGEKLFF.

Regarding this clonotype: Given a much more abundant clone one base away, this may be a read error. The chain combines TRBV6-2 or TRBV6-3 with TRBJ2-7, with 8 bases that match TRBD2. Unmatched junction bases numbered 6, after V lost 5 bases and J lost 3 bases. Germline CDR1 and CDR2: MNHEY and SVGEGT. The CDR3 consists of 14 residues. The CDR3 coding sequence is TGTGCCAGCAGTAAAGACGGGGGGGACTACGAGCAGTACTTC. Its translation: CASSKDGGDYEQYF.

About this clonotype itself: A read error may account for a junction end that differs from germline. The chain joins TRBV11-2 to TRBJ2-1, with 9 bases matching TRBD1. Germline loops: CDR1 SGHAT, CDR2 FQNNGV. CDR3 size: 18 residues. Written as DNA, the CDR3 is TGTGCCAGCAGCCCACAACCTGCACAGGGGGCCCCCCACAATGGGCAGTTCTTC. Translated: CASSPQPAQGAPHNGQFF.

The chain carries TRBV28 and TRBJ2-3; 8 bases agree with TRBD2. Germline CDR1 reads MDHEN; CDR2 reads SYDVKM. J lost 1 base, V lost 7 bases, and 10 bases had no gene match. The CDR3 loop spans 16 amino acids. The CDR3 region is CASTPAGREGTDTQYF. The CDR3 region has the DNA TGTGCCAGCACTCCCGCTGGGCGGGAGGGCACAGATACGCAGTATTTT.

This clonotype was found once. V usage is TRBV14 and J usage is TRBJ2-4, with D possibly TRBD1 on 5 matching bases. There are 13 residues in the CDR3. Germline V gene sequence: CDR1 SGHDN, CDR2 FVKESK. Trimming cost V 4 bases and J 9 bases, with 13 bases left between them. CDR3: CASSLRIGAIQYF. The CDR3 DNA sequence: TGTGCCAGCAGCCTCAGGATAGGGGCCATTCAGTACTTC.